The 27 T cell receptor beta chains given below trace back to one sample, sequenced in a study of radiotherapy plus CTLA-4 blockade in lung cancer (dated by TCRdb to the late 2010s). Library prep was done by the immunoSEQ multiplex PCR assay. Held by TCRdb, this immuneACCESS table contains in-frame sequences only and omits some clones. Under half of the omission traces to an unresolved V gene where checked; the cause of the rest is unknown. The sample data list 84,000 or so clones, and about four fifths of these were observed just once. Roughly 15% of the sample is held by the ten biggest clonotypes. Sequenced here: peripheral blood, sampled from a patient treated with radiotherapy plus ipilimumab. The receptors were gathered from a human donor with non-small cell lung cancer that progressed on radiotherapy plus ipilimumab.

This clone has only one observation. The rearrangement uses TRBV6-5 and TRBJ2-2; unclear D gene. CDR3 length equals 9 residues. The germline V gene has CDR1 MNHEY and CDR2 SVGAGI. Here the CDR3 reads CPFTGELFF. CDR3 nucleotide sequence: TGTCCATTCACCGGGGAGCTGTTTTTT.

The genes are TRBV18 and TRBJ1-5, with D uncertain. CDR3 length equals 13 residues. The V gene's germline CDR1 is KGHSH and CDR2 LQKENI. The V end lost 5 bases, the J end lost 0 bases, and 5 bases lay between the germline ends. DNA of the CDR3: TGTGCCAGCTCATGGGGTAGCAATCAGCCCCAGCATTTT. This sequence encodes CASSWGSNQPQHF.

This clone has a single count. The genes are TRBV27 and TRBJ1-1; D is perhaps TRBD1 (6 bases). Germline CDR1 is MNHEY and CDR2 is SMNVEV (reference sequence). There are 15 residues in the CDR3. V was trimmed by 2 bases and J by 1 base, leaving 11 bases between them. The CDR3 sequence is CASSLVGGQNTEAFF. The CDR3 region has the DNA TGTGCCAGCAGTTTAGTCGGGGGGCAGAACACTGAAGCTTTCTTT.

The chain uses TRBV11-3 and TRBJ1-2; D gene unclear. This CDR3 region has 17 residues. The V end lost 0 bases, the J end lost 1 base, and 15 bases lay between the germline ends. Germline V gene lookup returns CDR1 SGHNT and CDR2 YENEEA. The CDR3 DNA follows: TGTGCCAGCAGCTTAGATTCTTTGGGCAGCTTTAACTATGGCTACACCTTC. It encodes CASSLDSLGSFNYGYTF.

The chain joins TRBV2 to TRBJ1-4, with D possibly TRBD1 on 6 matching bases. The V and J ends lost 8 bases and 7 bases respectively, with 20 bases between them. This CDR3 has 15 residues. Germline CDR1 reads SNHLY; CDR2 reads FYNNEI. The CDR3 spells CASSIPQGPFEKLFF. DNA of the CDR3: TGTGCCAGCTCCATTCCACAGGGCCCGTTTGAAAAACTGTTTTTT. The full variable domain, with the rest looked up from reference TRBV2 and TRBJ1-4, is EPEVTQTPSHQVTQMGQEVILRCVPISNHLYFYWYRQILGQKVEFLVSFYNNEISEKSEIFDDQFSVERPDGSNFTLKIRSTKLEDSAMYFCASSIPQGPFEKLFFGSGTQLSVL.

This clone has just one count. The chain recombines TRBV4-1 with TRBJ2-5, with D possibly TRBD2 on 7 matching bases. Germline CDR1 and CDR2: MGHRA and YSYEKL. V lost 3 bases and J 3 bases, leaving 20 bases between the germline ends. This CDR3 region has 17 residues. CDR3 residues: CASSHVAGGGPKETQYF. The DNA for the CDR3 is TGCGCCAGCAGCCATGTGGCGGGCGGGGGCCCCAAAGAGACCCAGTACTTC.

The chain is built from TRBV30 and TRBJ1-2; TRBD1 agrees at 8 bases. J gave up 4 bases and V 1 base, and 2 bases lay outside the gene matches. Germline assignment: CDR1 GTSNPN and CDR2 SVGIG (reference sequence). CDR3 length: 13 residues. In DNA form, the CDR3 reads TGTGCCTGGAGTGGGCAGGGGGCCTATGGCTACACCTTC. It yields the protein CAWSGQGAYGYTF.

The chain employs TRBV29-1 and TRBJ2-7, with TRBD1 matching 8 bases. Germline CDR1 SQVTM, CDR2 ANQGSEA. The ends lost 4 bases at V and 7 bases at J; junction bases unmatched: 6. The CDR3 is 12 amino acids. CDR3: CSVAQGAFEQYF. The CDR3 DNA reads as TGCAGCGTTGCGCAGGGGGCGTTTGAGCAGTACTTC.

The chain uses TRBV6-5 and TRBJ2-1, with 7 positions matching TRBD2. After removal of 6 bases from V and 1 base from J, the junction contained 6 bases not matched to a gene. The CDR3 runs to 15 residues. Germline CDR1 MNHEY, CDR2 SVGAGI. CDR3 sequence reads: CASSATSASYNEQFF. DNA for the CDR3: TGTGCCAGCAGCGCTACTAGCGCTTCCTACAATGAGCAGTTCTTC.

V is TRBV7-8 and J is TRBJ2-1, with D possibly TRBD1 on 5 matching bases. Germline values: CDR1 SGHVS, CDR2 FQNEAQ. With 3 bases removed from V and 10 bases from J, the gap between germline ends came to 7 bases. The CDR3 runs to 11 residues. CDR3: CASSLGPEQFF. CDR3 coding DNA: TGTGCCAGCAGCTTGGGGCCCGAGCAGTTCTTC.

The V call is TRBV9, the J call TRBJ2-1; D tentatively reads TRBD1 or TRBD2 (5 bases each). This CDR3 is 18 amino acids long. V lost 4 bases to trimming and J lost 8 bases, with 28 bases between them. Germline CDR1 reads SGDLS; CDR2 reads YYNGEE. The CDR3: CASSPYLFPGTSGDEQFF. CDR3 coding DNA: TGTGCCAGCAGCCCCTATCTCTTCCCCGGGACCTCCGGGGATGAGCAGTTCTTC.

The chain carries TRBV5-4 and TRBJ2-1; TRBD1 might be the D (7 bases). V lost 3 bases to trimming and J lost 7 bases, with 17 bases between them. The germline CDR1 and CDR2 sequences are SGHNT and YYREEE (reference sequence). The CDR3 has 15 amino acids. The chain's CDR3 is CASSSNPGGTNEQFF. Written as DNA, the CDR3 is TGTGCCAGCAGCTCGAACCCAGGGGGGACGAATGAGCAGTTCTTC.

This clone turned up a few times. The chain carries TRBV5-6 and TRBJ2-7; 7 positions agree with TRBD2. The V segment lost 7 bases and the J segment 5 bases; nucleotides outside the gene matches: 15. Germline CDR1 reads SGHDT; CDR2 reads YYEEEE. This CDR3 comprises 15 residues. CDR3 coding DNA: TGTGCCAGCCGCAACCGGAGGGGCCGGGGGGACGAGCAGTACTTC. Protein: CASRNRRGRGDEQYF.

The chain joins TRBV2 to TRBJ2-7; D may be TRBD1 or TRBD2 (6 bases each). Germline CDR1 reads SNHLY; CDR2 reads FYNNEI. Trimming took 6 bases from V and 5 from J, leaving 17 bases between them. The CDR3 has 14 amino acids. The CDR3: CASRRGEVSNEQYF. CDR3 sequence (DNA): TGTGCCAGCAGGAGGGGGGAGGTTAGTAACGAGCAGTACTTC. The full variable domain, in which reference TRBV2 and TRBJ2-7 provide the parts outside the CDR3, is EPEVTQTPSHQVTQMGQEVILRCVPISNHLYFYWYRQILGQKVEFLVSFYNNEISEKSEIFDDQFSVERPDGSNFTLKIRSTKLEDSAMYFCASRRGEVSNEQYFGPGTRLTVT.

The chain has TRBV19 and TRBJ2-1; the match to TRBD2 covers 7 bases. The germline V gene has CDR1 LNHDA and CDR2 SQIVND (reference sequence). V shed 5 bases and J 2 bases; nucleotides not matched to a gene: 6. The CDR3 covers 15 residues. CDR3 in DNA: TGTGCCAGTAGTGCCCTAGCGGCGCCCTACAATGAGCAGTTCTTC. This codes for CASSALAAPYNEQFF.

This chain joins TRBV7-2 and TRBJ1-2; 9 bases align to TRBD1. Germline-derived CDR1 and CDR2 are SGHTA and FQGNSA. The CDR3 consists of 16 residues. The trim removed 0 bases at V and 4 bases at J, leaving 6 bases unmatched. The CDR3 is CASSLAGTGMAYGYTF. CDR3 coding DNA: TGTGCCAGCAGCTTAGCCGGGACAGGGATGGCCTATGGCTACACCTTC.

V gene TRBV7-2 combines with J gene TRBJ1-1; 8 bases agree with TRBD1. Germline CDR1 is SGHTA and CDR2 is FQGNSA. The CDR3 runs 14 residues. Unmatched junction bases numbered 4, after V lost 6 bases and J lost 1 base. The CDR3 DNA reads TGTGCCAGCAGTCCAGGACAGGGGAACACTGAAGCTTTCTTT. This encodes CASSPGQGNTEAFF.

V is TRBV2 and J is TRBJ2-1, with a possible D match to TRBD1 (5 bases). Trimming took off 7 bases at V and 3 bases at J, with 10 bases between the two ends. Germline V gene lookup returns CDR1 SNHLY and CDR2 FYNNEI. The CDR3 is 13 residues long. The CDR3 DNA is TGTGCCAGCAATTTCAGGGTCTACAATGAGCAGTTCTTC. Translation: CASNFRVYNEQFF.

V is TRBV4-2 and J is TRBJ2-1, with TRBD2 identical over 8 bases. The J segment lost 7 bases and the V segment lost 4 bases, leaving 6 bases of the junction unmatched. Germline V gene lookup returns CDR1 LGHNA and CDR2 YNFKEQ. The CDR3 spans 14 residues. The CDR3 region has the DNA TGTGCCAGCAGCCCTGGGGAGCGGGGGAATGAGCAGTTCTTC. It codes for CASSPGERGNEQFF.

Only one count was recorded for this clone. The chain uses TRBV25-1 and TRBJ2-5; D is undetermined. The V end lost 6 bases, the J end lost 5 bases, and 13 bases lay between the germline ends. Per germline, CDR1 MGHDK and CDR2 SYGVNS. The length of the CDR3 is 13 residues. The CDR3 coding sequence is TGTGCCAGCAGCGTGACCCGCGGTGAGACCCAGTACTTC. Encoded protein: CASSVTRGETQYF.

The chain carries TRBV12-2 and TRBJ2-3; TRBD2 was called by the table and not checked on the DNA. TRBV12-2 is annotated as a pseudogene. The CDR3 totals 18 residues. The chain's CDR3 is CASRSPGLAGGGTDTQYF. CDR3 DNA sequence: TGTGCAAGTCGCTCCCCGGGACTAGCGGGGGGTGGAACAGATACGCAGTATTTT.

The J gene is TRBJ2-1, the V gene TRBV4-1; D call uncertain. This CDR3 region has 17 residues. From germline, CDR1 is MGHRA and CDR2 YSYEKL. The V gene lost 0 bases and the J gene lost 7 bases, with 19 bases spanning the gap. CDR3 loop: CASSQDKTRPSANEQFF. CDR3 nucleotide sequence: TGCGCCAGCAGCCAAGACAAGACGAGACCCAGCGCGAATGAGCAGTTCTTC.

The chain employs TRBV5-1 and TRBJ2-2, with 9 bases that match TRBD1. The CDR3 consists of 16 residues. CDR1 and CDR2 from the germline V gene are SGHRS and YFSETQ. V was pared by 4 bases and J by 3 bases, with 7 bases of the junction left unmatched. DNA for the CDR3: TGCGCCAGCAGCGGGGGACAGGGCGGCGACACCGGGGAGCTGTTTTTT. Its translation: CASSGGQGGDTGELFF.

The gene calls are TRBV15 and TRBJ2-1; 11 bases agree with TRBD2. Germline-derived CDR1 and CDR2 are LNHNV and YYDKDF (reference sequence). This CDR3 spans 16 amino acids. V lost 0 bases to trimming and J lost 10 bases; unmatched junction nucleotides: 8. The CDR3 sequence is CATSRDSLAGGREQFF. CDR3 nucleotide sequence: TGTGCCACCAGCAGAGATTCGCTAGCGGGAGGTCGGGAGCAGTTCTTC.

V usage is TRBV10-3 and J usage is TRBJ2-1; 7 bases map to TRBD2. With 9 bases clipped from V and 3 bases from J, the junction kept 5 bases outside the gene matches. CDR3 length equals 13 residues. Germline CDR1 and CDR2: ENHRY and SYGVKD. The CDR3 sequence is CAMSGGGYNEQFF. CDR3 DNA: TGTGCCATGTCTGGCGGGGGCTACAATGAGCAGTTCTTC.

This chain links TRBV2 with TRBJ1-2; TRBD1 matches 9 bases. CDR3 size: 14 residues. Trimming cost V 5 bases and J 8 bases; bases outside gene matches: 9. Germline CDR1 SNHLY, CDR2 FYNNEI. CDR3 in amino acids: CASSKSTGGEGYTF. CDR3 coding DNA: TGTGCCAGCAGTAAGAGCACAGGGGGCGAGGGCTACACCTTC.

The genes are TRBV5-8 and TRBJ2-7; 10 bases match TRBD1. The junction had 8 bases not matched to a gene; V was cut back by 1 base and J by 4 bases. CDR1 and CDR2 from the germline V gene are SGHTS and YDEGEE. CDR3 length: 16 amino acids. CDR3 in DNA: TGTGCCAGCAGCTTGAGTGGGACAGGGGCAACGTACGAGCAGTACTTC. Encoded protein: CASSLSGTGATYEQYF.